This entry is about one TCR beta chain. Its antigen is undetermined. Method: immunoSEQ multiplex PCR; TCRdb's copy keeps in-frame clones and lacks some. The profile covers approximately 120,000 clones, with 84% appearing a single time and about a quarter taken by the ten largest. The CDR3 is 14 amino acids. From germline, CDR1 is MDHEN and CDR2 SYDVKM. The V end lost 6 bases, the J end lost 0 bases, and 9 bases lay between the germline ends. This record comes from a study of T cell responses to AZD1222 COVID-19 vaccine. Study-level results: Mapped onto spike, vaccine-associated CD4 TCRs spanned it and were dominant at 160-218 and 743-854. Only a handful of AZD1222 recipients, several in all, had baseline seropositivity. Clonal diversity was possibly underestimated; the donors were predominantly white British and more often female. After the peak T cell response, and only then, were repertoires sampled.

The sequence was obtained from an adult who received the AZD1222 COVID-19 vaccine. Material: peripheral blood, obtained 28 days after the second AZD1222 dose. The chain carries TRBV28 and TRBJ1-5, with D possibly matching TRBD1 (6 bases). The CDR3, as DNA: TGTGCCAGCAGGCAGGGGTATAGCAATCAGCCCCAGCATTTT. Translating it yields CASRQGYSNQPQHF.